Shown below are 3 T cell receptor beta chains from a single sample sequenced in a study of T cell responses to AZD1222 COVID-19 vaccine. Assay used: immunoSEQ multiplex PCR; TCRdb lists only in-frame clones, some missing. The table lists under 200,000 clones, roughly 91% of them singletons. Sequencing was performed on peripheral blood, taken on day 0 of AZD1222 vaccination. These TCRs come from an adult in good health.

The rearrangement joins TRBV5-1 to TRBJ1-5; no clear D. Trimming took 1 base from V and 0 from J, leaving 17 bases between them. CDR3 length: 18 amino acids. Germline V gene data show CDR1 as SGHRS and CDR2 as YFSETQ. The CDR3 region is CASSLTASYTHSNQPQHF. CDR3 DNA: TGCGCCAGCAGCTTGACAGCCTCCTATACTCATAGCAATCAGCCCCAGCATTTT.

The CDR3 spells CASSPGLRETQYF. The CDR3 region has the DNA TGTGCCAGCTCACCAGGGCTCAGGGAGACCCAGTACTTC. The rearrangement joins TRBV18 to TRBJ2-5; no clear D gene. This CDR3 spans 13 amino acids. The V end was cut by 2 bases, the J end by 5 bases, with 9 bases between. CDR1 and CDR2 from the germline V gene are KGHSH and LQKENI.

The rearrangement links TRBV5-1 to TRBJ2-7; D is undetermined. The CDR3 runs 13 residues. Per the germline V gene, CDR1 is SGHRS and CDR2 is YFSETQ. The V gene lost 4 bases and the J gene lost 3 bases, with 11 bases spanning the gap. The CDR3 is CASSMGAFYEQYF. As DNA, the CDR3 is TGCGCCAGCAGCATGGGCGCCTTCTACGAGCAGTACTTC.